One sample yielded the 9 T cell receptor beta chains listed below, sequenced in a study of T cell responses to AZD1222 COVID-19 vaccine. Method: immunoSEQ multiplex PCR; TCRdb's copy keeps in-frame clones and lacks some. The table has over 120,000 clones, 80% to 90% seen once; the top ten hold around 7.8%. Source: peripheral blood, taken on day 0 of AZD1222 vaccination. All receptors come from an adult in good health.

The chain has TRBV28 and TRBJ1-4, with D possibly being TRBD1 (6 bases). Germline V gives CDR1 MDHEN, CDR2 SYDVKM. This CDR3 region has 13 residues. V was shortened by 7 bases and J by 7 bases, with 13 bases between the two germline ends. CDR3 in DNA: TGTGCCAGCACTCACGGGACAATTGAAAAACTGTTTTTT. This gives the protein CASTHGTIEKLFF.

The rearrangement links TRBV25-1 to TRBJ1-5; D gene ambiguous. V shed 4 bases and J shed 6 bases, with 16 bases lying between them. Germline lookup yields CDR1 MGHDK and CDR2 SYGVNS. CDR3 length equals 15 residues. CDR3 nucleotide sequence: TGTGCCAGCAGTGGATCTCCGGCGGGCATTCAGCCCCAGCATTTT. Translation gives CASSGSPAGIQPQHF.

This clone was observed a single time. V usage is TRBV5-4 and J usage is TRBJ2-3; D call uncertain. The CDR3 loop spans 14 amino acids. Germline lookup yields CDR1 SGHNT and CDR2 YYREEE (reference sequence). V dropped 1 base and J dropped 4 bases, with 10 bases sitting between them. CDR3 DNA sequence: TGTGCCAGCAGCTTGAACTTCCCTCCAGATACGCAGTATTTT. It translates to CASSLNFPPDTQYF.

V gene TRBV7-2 combines with J gene TRBJ2-7; 7 positions match TRBD1. The CDR3 sequence is 14 residues long. Germline V gives CDR1 SGHTA, CDR2 FQGNSA. V lost 5 bases and J lost 2; bases outside the gene matches: 6. The CDR3 is CASSPGQLTYEQYF. For the CDR3, the DNA is TGTGCCAGCAGCCCGGGACAGCTAACCTACGAGCAGTACTTC.

This clone turned up a few times. The genes are TRBV7-9 and TRBJ2-7; D might be TRBD1 (5 bases). Trimming shortened V by 5 bases and J by 4 bases, and 9 bases separated the two germline ends. Germline CDR1 is SEHNR and CDR2 is FQNEAQ (reference sequence). The CDR3 spans 12 residues. CDR3 nucleotide sequence: TGTGCCAGCAGCGCACAGGTTTACGAGCAGTACTTC. Translation gives CASSAQVYEQYF.

The chain employs TRBV10-3 and TRBJ1-1; D unclear. Germline V gives CDR1 ENHRY, CDR2 SYGVKD. The CDR3 sequence is 11 residues long. Trimming shortened V by 3 bases and J by 8 bases, and 7 bases separated the two germline ends. As DNA, the CDR3 is TGTGCCATCAGTGAACGAGGCGAAGCTTTCTTT. Translating it yields CAISERGEAFF.

The rearrangement uses TRBV5-4 and TRBJ2-4; 8 nucleotides agree with TRBD1. This CDR3 contains 16 residues. V lost 0 bases and J lost 1; bases outside the gene matches: 3. Per the germline V gene, CDR1 is SGHNT and CDR2 is YYREEE (reference sequence). The DNA for the CDR3 is TGTGCCAGCAGCTTGGCCGGACAGGGCGCCAAAAACATTCAGTACTTC. It codes for CASSLAGQGAKNIQYF.

The J gene is TRBJ1-1, the V gene TRBV5-4, with a weak D call TRBD1 (6 bases). Germline CDR1 and CDR2: SGHNT and YYREEE (reference sequence). The CDR3 extends over 15 amino acids. V was pared by 2 bases and J by 2 bases, with 13 bases between. CDR3 in DNA: TGTGCCAGCAGCTTTTGGGGGCTCTTTAACACTGAAGCTTTCTTT. Translated: CASSFWGLFNTEAFF.

The rearrangement uses TRBV7-8 and TRBJ1-5, with D maybe TRBD1 (5 bases). Germline CDR1 and CDR2: SGHVS and FQNEAQ. This CDR3 contains 16 residues. V was clipped by 4 bases and J by 0 bases, with 13 bases between them. The CDR3 DNA reads as TGTGCCAGCAGCTCGCAGGGAGGGGCTAGCAATCAGCCCCAGCATTTT. Its translation: CASSSQGGASNQPQHF.